These 10 T cell receptor beta chains share one sample of origin, sequenced in a study of Ad26.COV2.S vaccination and SARS-CoV-2 variants. Treatment reported: some 19 received Ad26.COV2.S at low or high dose, single or two shots; about 5 received placebo; per-sample allocation not given. After the first vaccine or placebo injection, samples were drawn on day 63. Data came from immunoSEQ multiplex PCR; TCRdb stores just in-frame clones and leaves some out. The sample lists some 410,000 clones, about nine tenths seen once, with over 1.5% in the top ten. The material sequenced was peripheral blood, taken in a trial of Ad26.COV2.S vaccine versus placebo. These receptors originate from a person between 18 and 60 years old who received the Ad26.COV2.S COVID-19 vaccine or a placebo.

J is TRBJ2-1 and V is TRBV5-1, with 9 bases fitting TRBD1. The germline V gene has CDR1 SGHRS and CDR2 YFSETQ. Trimming removed 3 bases from V and 4 bases from J; junction bases left unmatched: 5. CDR3 length: 15 amino acids. CDR3 nucleotide sequence: TGCGCCAGCAGCTCCCGGGACAGGGAGTACAATGAGCAGTTCTTC. It specifies CASSSRDREYNEQFF.

The chain is built from TRBV28 and TRBJ1-1; D call uncertain. V lost 7 bases, J lost 4 bases, and 16 bases lay in between. Germline CDR1 is MDHEN and CDR2 is SYDVKM. CDR3 length: 14 residues. CDR3 DNA sequence: TGTGCCAGCACCACATTGTATGGACTCACTGAAGCTTTCTTT. Amino acids: CASTTLYGLTEAFF.

The chain has TRBV2 and TRBJ2-2; D possibly uses TRBD1 or TRBD2 (6 bases each). This CDR3 has 16 residues. CDR1 and CDR2 from the germline V gene are SNHLY and FYNNEI. Trimming removed 7 bases from V and 1 base from J, with 16 bases in between. In DNA form, the CDR3 reads TGTGCCAGCAAAGGACAGAGGACTAAGAACACCGGGGAGCTGTTTTTT. Protein product: CASKGQRTKNTGELFF.

The J gene is TRBJ2-1, the V gene TRBV12-3 or TRBV12-4, with D possibly TRBD1 on 6 matching bases. V shed 6 bases and J shed 4 bases, with 10 bases lying between them. CDR3 length equals 13 residues. CDR3 bases: TGTGCCAGCAGGACACAGGGATACAATGAGCAGTTCTTC. Translation gives CASRTQGYNEQFF.

This chain uses TRBV6-2 or TRBV6-3 with TRBJ2-5, with D hard to call. Germline-derived CDR1 and CDR2 are MNHEY and SVGEGT. This CDR3 has 14 residues. V was trimmed by 3 bases and J by 5 bases, leaving 13 bases between them. The CDR3 DNA is TGTGCCAGCAGTTATGGCCTAGTCGACGAGACCCAGTACTTC. Translation gives CASSYGLVDETQYF.

This clone was seen once. The J gene is TRBJ1-2, the V gene TRBV10-3; D is unclear. Trimming stripped 4 bases from V and 1 base from J, with 7 bases between. The CDR3 is 13 amino acids. Per germline, CDR1 ENHRY and CDR2 SYGVKD. The CDR3 here is CAISGWSNYGYTF. In DNA, the CDR3 is TGTGCCATCAGTGGGTGGAGTAACTATGGCTACACCTTC.

V is TRBV4-3 and J is TRBJ2-5; a weak D match, TRBD2 (5 bases). The CDR3 is 15 residues long. Deletions cut 3 bases from V and 4 bases from J, with 15 bases between. Germline values: CDR1 LGHNA, CDR2 YSLEER. DNA for the CDR3: TGCGCCAGCAGCCAGCAATCATCAGCGGTAGAGACCCAGTACTTC. Translating it yields CASSQQSSAVETQYF.

The CDR3 DNA sequence: TGTGCCAGTAGTCACACGGGGGGCCTCGGGGAGCTGTTTTTT. Its protein product is CASSHTGGLGELFF. The V and J genes are TRBV19 and TRBJ2-2; possibly TRBD2 for D (7 bases). CDR1 LNHDA and CDR2 SQIVND come from the germline V gene (reference sequence). Trimming cost V 5 bases and J 7 bases, with 14 bases left between them. CDR3 length: 14 amino acids.

The CDR3 DNA reads TGTGCCAGCAGCCCAGGGACAGGGGCCGGAAACACCATATATTTT. Its protein is CASSPGTGAGNTIYF. This chain joins TRBV7-2 and TRBJ1-3; the match to TRBD1 covers 10 bases. This CDR3 spans 15 amino acids. The V segment lost 5 bases and the J segment 4 bases; nucleotides outside the gene matches: 5. Germline V gives CDR1 SGHTA, CDR2 FQGNSA.

This chain links TRBV3-1 (or the pseudogene TRBV3-2) with TRBJ2-7; unclear D gene. Germline V gene sequence: CDR1 LGHDT, CDR2 YNNKEL (reference sequence). The CDR3 covers 14 residues. V was pared by 4 bases and J by 9 bases, with 19 bases between. CDR3 amino acids: CASSPSLVLGVQYF. CDR3 bases: TGTGCCAGCAGCCCGTCCCTAGTTCTTGGGGTGCAGTACTTC.